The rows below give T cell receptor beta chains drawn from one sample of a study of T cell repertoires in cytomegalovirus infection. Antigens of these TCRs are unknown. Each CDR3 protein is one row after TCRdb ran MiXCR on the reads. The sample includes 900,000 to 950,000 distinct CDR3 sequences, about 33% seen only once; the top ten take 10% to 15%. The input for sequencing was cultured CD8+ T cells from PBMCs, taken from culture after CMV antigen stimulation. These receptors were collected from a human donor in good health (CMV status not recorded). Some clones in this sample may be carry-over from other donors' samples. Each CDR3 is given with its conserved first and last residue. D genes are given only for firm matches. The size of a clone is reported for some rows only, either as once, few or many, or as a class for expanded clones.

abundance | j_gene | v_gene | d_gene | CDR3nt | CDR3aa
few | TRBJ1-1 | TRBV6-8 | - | TGTGCCAGCAGTTACGACGGGTCGAACACTGAAGCTTTCTTT | CASSYDGSNTEAFF
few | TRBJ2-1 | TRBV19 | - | TGTGCCAGTAGTCCTTCGGGGTCGGGGAATGAGCAGTTCTTC | CASSPSGSGNEQFF
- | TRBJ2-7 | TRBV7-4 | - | TGTGCCAGCAGCTTAGTAGGCAGGGGTGTATACGAGCAGTACTTC | CASSLVGRGVYEQYF
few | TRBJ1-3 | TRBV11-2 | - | TGTGCCAGCAGTCCCGTCCGGGGCTCTGGAAACACCATATATTTT | CASSPVRGSGNTIYF
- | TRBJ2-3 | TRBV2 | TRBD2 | TGTGCCAGCACTGGACTAGCGGGGGCAGGAGATACGCAGTATTTT | CASTGLAGAGDTQYF
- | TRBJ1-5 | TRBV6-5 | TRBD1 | TGTGCCAGCAGTTACCGGACAGGTCTTCAGCCCCAGCATTTT | CASSYRTGLQPQHF
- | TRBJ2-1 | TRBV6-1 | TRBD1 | TGTGCCAGCAGTGAATCAGGGGGAGAATACAATGAGCAGTTCTTC | CASSESGGEYNEQFF
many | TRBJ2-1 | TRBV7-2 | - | TGTGCCAGCAGCTTAGACGCCCCAATCTCCTACAATGAGCAGTTCTTC | CASSLDAPISYNEQFF
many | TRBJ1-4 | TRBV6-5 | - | TGTGCCAGCAGTTCCCAGGGGAACCGAATGGGGGAACTGTTTTTT | CASSSQGNRMGELFF
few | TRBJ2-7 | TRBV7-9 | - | TGTGCCAGCAGCTTATCGGCGGCCTACGAGCAGTACTTC | CASSLSAAYEQYF
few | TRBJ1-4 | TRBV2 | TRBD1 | TGTGCCAGCAGCGAGGGACAGGCCTGGGTCGGGTATGAAAAACTGTTTTTT | CASSEGQAWVGYEKLFF
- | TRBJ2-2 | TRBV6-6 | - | TGTGCCAGCATAGAAGGACAGACGAACACCGGGGAGCTGTTTTTT | CASIEGQTNTGELFF
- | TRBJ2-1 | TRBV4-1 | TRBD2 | TGCGCCAGCAGCCCCGGGGGACTAGGGCACTATGAGCAGTTCTTC | CASSPGGLGHYEQFF
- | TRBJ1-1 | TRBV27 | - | TGTGCCAGCAGTTTTAGAGAACAGATCACTGAAGCTTTCTTT | CASSFREQITEAFF
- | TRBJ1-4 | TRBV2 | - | TGTGCCAGCAGTGTCCGGGACGCAACTAATGAAAAACTGTTTTTT | CASSVRDATNEKLFF
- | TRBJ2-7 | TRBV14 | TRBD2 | TGTGCCAGCAGCCAAACTAGCGGGGGCCTTCCCTACGAGCAGTACTTC | CASSQTSGGLPYEQYF
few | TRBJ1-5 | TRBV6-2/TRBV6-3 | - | TGTGCCAGCACACCCCAAAGTGGCTCCTCGCCCCAGCATTTT | CASTPQSGSSPQHF
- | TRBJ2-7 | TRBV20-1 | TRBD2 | TGCAGTGCTAGGGGGCCGAGACTAGCGGGGCCCTACGAGCAGTACTTC | CSARGPRLAGPYEQYF
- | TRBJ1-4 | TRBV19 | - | TGTGCCAGTAGCCCGAACCGGAGCCGGGAAAAACTGTTTTTT | CASSPNRSREKLFF
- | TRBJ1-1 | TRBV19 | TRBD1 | TGTGCCAGTAGTATAGCTCTCGACAGGGGAGCTTTCTTT | CASSIALDRGAFF
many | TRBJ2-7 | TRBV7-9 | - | TGTGCCAGCAGGAAGGACAGCCAGGAGCAGTACTTC | CASRKDSQEQYF
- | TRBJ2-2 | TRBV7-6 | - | TGTGCCAGCGGCCAGGGGGGCCCGGCCGGGGAGCTGTTTTTT | CASGQGGPAGELFF
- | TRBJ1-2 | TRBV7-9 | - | TGTGCCAGCAGCCCAGTGTCAGTTCTTATTGGCTACACCTTC | CASSPVSVLIGYTF
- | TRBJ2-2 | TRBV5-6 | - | TGTGCCAGCAGCGGGGGCGGTTCCGGGGAGCTGTTTTTT | CASSGGGSGELFF
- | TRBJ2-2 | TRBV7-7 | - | TGTGCTAGCAGCTTAAAGGGAGGCAGGATGGACGGGGAGCTGTTTTTT | CASSLKGGRMDGELFF
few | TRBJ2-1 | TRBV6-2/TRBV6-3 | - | TGTGCCAGCAGTTACTCCGGGACTTCCAATGAGCAGTTCTTC | CASSYSGTSNEQFF
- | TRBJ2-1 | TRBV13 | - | TGTGCCAGCAGCTCTCCTACCACAGGGAATGAGCAGTTCTTC | CASSSPTTGNEQFF
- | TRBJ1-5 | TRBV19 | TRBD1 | TGTGCCAGTAGTATAGCAGACAGGGGCAATCAGCCCCAGCATTTT | CASSIADRGNQPQHF
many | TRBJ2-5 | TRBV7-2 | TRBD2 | TGTGCCAGCAGCTTAGGCTTGGTGTTAGCGGGGACGGGAGAGACCCAGTACTTC | CASSLGLVLAGTGETQYF
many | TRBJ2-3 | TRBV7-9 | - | TGTGCCAGCAGCTTAGCGCTCGGGAGAAGAGATACGCAGTATTTT | CASSLALGRRDTQYF
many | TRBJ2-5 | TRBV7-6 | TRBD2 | TGTGCCAGCAGCTTGGGGACTAGCGGGGGTTTCCAAGAGACCCAGTACTTC | CASSLGTSGGFQETQYF
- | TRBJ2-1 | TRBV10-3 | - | TGTGCCATCAGTGAGCCGAGTACCGATGAGCAGTTCTTC | CAISEPSTDEQFF
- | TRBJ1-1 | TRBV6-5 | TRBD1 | TGTGCCAGCAGTTACCAGGGGGATGAAGCTTTCTTT | CASSYQGDEAFF
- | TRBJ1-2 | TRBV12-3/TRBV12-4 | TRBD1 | TGTGCCAGCAGCAAGACAGGGGGCGTGACGGGCTACACCTTC | CASSKTGGVTGYTF
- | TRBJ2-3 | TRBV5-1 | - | TGCGCCAGCAGCTTGGGGACTCCCGCGGGCACAGATACGCAGTATTTT | CASSLGTPAGTDTQYF